This T cell receptor beta chain derives from a study of cytomegalovirus exposure and HLA in healthy donors (dated by TCRdb to the late 2010s). Concerning the study at large: An earlier analysis of some 550 of the donors reported about 250 Gb of sequence data and 117 million unique TCR beta sequences from around 200 million T cells. A separate validation cohort of approximately 120 different subjects was used in addition to the roughly 700-subject first cohort. Among about 360 genotyped donors of the cohort, an average of about 240,000 unique TCR beta nucleotide sequences were sequenced per donor, around a sixth of them non-productive. The study used immunosequencing to profile the T cell repertoires of 666 subjects and linked those repertoires to cytomegalovirus serostatus. Roughly 290 gigabases of sequencing data and roughly 81 million unique TCR sequences made up an early release that covered 500 to 650 HLA-typed donors. Rather than using new phenotypic data, the later analysis identified candidate immune exposures from TCR beta sequences and from how often those sequences occurred across donors. The number of typed donors differed by locus: about 620-640 for A, B, C, DRB1 and DQB1; approximately 520 for DQA1; approximately 600 for DPA1; and 400 to 480 for DPB1. To decide whether each TCR beta V gene segment behaved as functional or pseudogenic, an earlier analysis of some 580 of the donors relied on high-throughput TCR beta sequencing. HLA typing covered class I and class II loci at four-digit resolution. Among the roughly 370 genotyped donors, more than 70% belonged to the genetic ancestry cluster associated with self-reported Caucasian donors. The study aimed to test whether signatures of past pathogen exposure could be identified by cataloging public T cell receptors. In a later analysis, previously published TCR beta repertoires from 550 to 750 donors were re-analyzed and high-resolution HLA genotyping was added so that TCR occurrence patterns could be studied. In a later genetic analysis, genome-wide SNP genotypes for about three fifths of the roughly 670 donors were used, and that subset was treated as a discovery cohort. About five DR-DQ haplotypes were handled as single units for association and clustering because linkage in the cohort was strong. To predict cytomegalovirus infection status, the study brought together high-throughput TCR immunosequencing, statistical association of individual TCRs with disease status, and machine learning. All discovery cohort repertoires had been generated on a single sequencing platform. Donor age, sex, ethnicity and CMV serostatus were compiled alongside the repertoire data. Overall results and qualifications from the work: Correlated functional status among segregating V segments might be attributable to linkage disequilibrium, but an unknown experimental factor could not be ruled out. Immune exposure information for the cohort was limited to CMV serostatus. An association between a missense DCLRE1C variant and V-gene and J-gene trimming of TCR beta chains was found in a later genetic analysis and replicated in an independent cohort. A later analysis found that most CMV-associated TCR beta chains appeared HLA-restricted, with HLA associations seemingly driven largely by CMV exposure. Broadly in line with IMGT annotations, most TCR beta V segments showed up in productive rearrangements about 90% or about 30% of the time in an earlier analysis of approximately 600 of the donors. A few of the identified cytomegalovirus-associated TCR beta chains were confirmed in vitro to be specific for cytomegalovirus antigens. The study gave a list of more than 150 TCR beta chains associated with cytomegalovirus. At a false discovery rate of 0.05, a later analysis linked about 17,000 TCR beta sequences to specific HLA alleles. Most TCR sequences were observed very rarely across donors, whereas some public TCRs were present in many individuals. In a later genetic analysis, fewer N-insertions in productive TCRs were reported among donors in an Asian-associated ancestry cluster than the roughly 700-donor mean. The earlier analysis of some 540 of the donors excluded approximately 15 rarely observed V segments, including chromosome 9 orphons, because counts were too low. Some IMGT-functional V segments, including TRBV6-2 and TRBV6-3, could not be distinguished by the 87-base-pair reads and were therefore excluded. A further reported finding was that TCR beta sequences accurately predicted the HLA-A and HLA-B alleles for most subjects in the first cohort. The authors suggested that the approach could potentially be generalized to other disease states and immunological phenotypes. In both the original and validation cohorts, the classifier was reported to diagnose cytomegalovirus status with high specificity and sensitivity. The cohort was sequenced for TCR beta chains only, and without alpha or paired-chain data the features that could be detected were limited. HLA typing was unavailable for some donors at each locus, so association tests used only the typed subset. Strong co-occurrence of HLA alleles, especially DR and DQ, made assigning TCR associations to individual alleles difficult. In a later analysis, HLA-associated TCR beta chains showed more clonal expansion and lower generation probabilities than non-associated chains that were equally common. In a later analysis, several top co-occurrence clusters were reported to appear linked to parvovirus B19, influenza, CMV and Epstein-Barr virus. The sequencing pipeline was judged likely to have produced a cluster of highly shared sequence variants as a technical artifact. In a later analysis, TCR association rates were found to vary across HLA loci, with the most associated TCRs seen for DRB1 alleles and the fewest for HLA-C alleles. Presence/absence analyses assumed roughly uniform sequencing depth across donors, an assumption that may not hold.

As regards this clone: The clone's antigen remains unknown. Base qualities are not at hand, and no much larger clone is one base apart.

Library prep was done by the immunoSEQ multiplex PCR assay. For the multiplex PCR, a mixture combining 60 forward primers for TCR Vbeta segments and 13 reverse primers for TCR Jbeta segments was used. Amplification of the CDR3 region of rearranged TCR beta genes was performed with a multiplex PCR assay on genomic DNA. The Illumina HiSeq System was used to sequence the amplified TCR beta libraries as 87-base-pair reads. Turning to the authors' computational methods: A later analysis tallied 70 million to 100 million unique TCR beta chains across the approximately 670 repertoires, and around 9.9 million of those chains were shared by two or more donors. To remove PCR and sequencing errors, raw reads were error-corrected and collapsed into unique sequences using a nearest-neighbor algorithm that merged closely related sequences. Alignment of CDR3 sequences to IMGT reference sequences was used to assign V, D and J gene segments. For a sequence to be retained, a match of at least six nucleotides was required to both a V gene segment and a J gene segment. A rearrangement was called productive if the CDR3 had no stop codons and remained in frame with V and J, and every other rearrangement was called non-productive. Following IMGT convention, CDR3 was defined as the stretch from the second conserved V-encoded cysteine to the conserved J-encoded phenylalanine. The earlier analysis of about 500 of the donors excluded sequences that lacked an unambiguous match to a single V gene segment. In an earlier analysis of 587 of the donors, a V segment was called functional when productive rearrangements were above 56.7%, and segregating when the standard deviation between donors exceeded 5%. A statistical classification framework was built for diagnosing cytomegalovirus status from the catalog of TCR beta chain sequences. V and J gene assignment, in a later analysis, came from comparing TCR nucleotide sequences with IMGT/GENE-DB human TR gene sequences. Using the TCRdist pipeline, a later analysis assigned CDR3 sequences along with most-parsimonious VDJ recombination scenarios. In a later analysis, each TCR beta chain was defined by its CDR3 amino acid sequence together with its V-gene family, and reads without a unique V-gene family were excluded. A later analysis removed 600 or so highly shared, low-generation-probability nucleotide sequences to deal with suspected cross-contamination and a sequencing artifact. For each public chain, a later analysis derived a clonal expansion index from normalized ranks of inferred template counts within each repertoire. In a later analysis, generation probabilities were computed using a VDJ recombination model fitted to out-of-frame rearrangements, and the results were checked against IGoR. In a later analysis, hypergeometric tests were used to score TCR-TCR, TCR-HLA and TCR-CMV co-occurrence, with a repertoire-size bias correction applied to TCR pairs. To estimate false discovery rates, a later analysis permuted the HLA or CMV assignments 20 times. In a later analysis, co-occurring TCRs were grouped using DBSCAN, with TCRdist sequence similarity added in when clustering inside HLA-allele-positive subsets. Repertoires with fewer than 30,000 or more than 120,000 public chains, plus five repertoires with anomalous nucleotide sharing, were excluded from co-occurrence clustering. TCRdb obtained this table from immuneACCESS and retained in-frame rearrangements with V and J assigned. These tables miss some clones; where compared with another copy, unresolved V genes account for less than half of the shortfall, and the remainder is unexplained. V, J and clone size derive from that table, while D and trimming were established from the DNA sequence. The sample yields some 130,000 clones; about four fifths were counted once. Jointly, the top ten make up approximately 4.3% of the sample.

Compared with germline, V lacks 0 bases and J lacks 4 bases; bases without a gene match: 7. Inclusive of the bounding cysteine and phenylalanine, the CDR3 is 16 residues long. Only the CDR3 part of the read is kept: 48 bases, read in frame from the first base. CDR1 and CDR2 were assigned from the germline V gene (reference sequence) as LNHNV and YYDKDF. The cohort consisted of 650 to 700 healthy bone marrow donors. Cohort members were all nominally healthy when sampled, although unrecorded immune exposures were likely present. CMV serostatus was recorded as positive for some 300 and negative for about 50% of the 666 cohort members, whereas no CMV serostatus was recorded for the donor in question. A peripheral blood sample was provided by each donor, and peripheral blood mononuclear cells were used for TCR beta sequencing. Genomic DNA was extracted from the blood cell samples with the Qiagen DNeasy Blood Extraction Kit.

The V gene is TRBV15 and the J gene is TRBJ2-7; 9 nucleotides in the junction match TRBD2. Sequencing was done on a sample of PBMCs. The TCR was taken from a man younger than 40 in good health. The DNA sequence is TGTGCCACCAGCAGAGATCGGCTAGCGGGGAATTACGAGCAGTACTTC. Translation gives CATSRDRLAGNYEQYF.